Below, one T cell receptor beta chain is given with its context. The antigen is undetermined. This specimen comes from a study of monozygotic twins with inflammatory bowel disease. Findings of the study overall: In these data, no single strong IBD-associated signal or clonotype received support.

Generation of cDNA took place in eight separate reactions per sample. TCRdb reprocessed the 5' RACE reads; each CDR3 protein has one entry and no DNA is given. With just over 300,000 distinct CDR3 sequences in the sample, the ten largest clones hold roughly 5.8%. This CDR3 is built from 14 residues. Sequencing input: blood. The rearrangement joins TRBV12-3 or TRBV12-4 to TRBJ2-1; TCRdb lists TRBD1, though no DNA is available to test this call. The receptor was derived from a human donor with ulcerative colitis or Crohn's disease, or a healthy co-twin of an affected twin (not recorded which). CDR3 in amino acids: CASSLPPLRNEQFF.